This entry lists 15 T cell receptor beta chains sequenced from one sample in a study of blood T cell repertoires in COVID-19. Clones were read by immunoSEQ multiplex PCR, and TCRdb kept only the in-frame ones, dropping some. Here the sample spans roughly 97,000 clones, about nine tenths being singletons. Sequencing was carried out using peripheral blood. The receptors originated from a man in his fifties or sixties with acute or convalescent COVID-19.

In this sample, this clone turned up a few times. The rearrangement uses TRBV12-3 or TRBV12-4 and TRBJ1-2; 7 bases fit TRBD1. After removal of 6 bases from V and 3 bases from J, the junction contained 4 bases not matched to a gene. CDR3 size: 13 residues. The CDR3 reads CASRATGHYGYTF. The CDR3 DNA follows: TGTGCCAGCAGAGCGACAGGGCACTATGGCTACACCTTC.

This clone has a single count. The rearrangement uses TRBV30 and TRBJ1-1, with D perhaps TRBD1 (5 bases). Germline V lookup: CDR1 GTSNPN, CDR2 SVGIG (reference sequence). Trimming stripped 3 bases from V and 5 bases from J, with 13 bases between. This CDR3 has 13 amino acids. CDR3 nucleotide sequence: TGTGCCTGGAGGAAGGGGCGGCGGACTGAAGCTTTCTTT. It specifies CAWRKGRRTEAFF.

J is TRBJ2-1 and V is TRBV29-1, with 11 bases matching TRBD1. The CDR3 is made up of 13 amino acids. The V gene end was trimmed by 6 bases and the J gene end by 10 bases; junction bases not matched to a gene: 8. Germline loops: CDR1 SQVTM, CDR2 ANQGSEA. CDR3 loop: CSVGQGASVEQFF. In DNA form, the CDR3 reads TGCAGCGTCGGACAGGGGGCTTCAGTAGAGCAGTTCTTC.

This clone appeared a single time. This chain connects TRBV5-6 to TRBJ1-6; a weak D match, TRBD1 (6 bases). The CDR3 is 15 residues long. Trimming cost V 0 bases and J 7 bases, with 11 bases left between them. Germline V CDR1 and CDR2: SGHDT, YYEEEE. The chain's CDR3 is CASSLVTGANSPLHF. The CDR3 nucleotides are TGTGCCAGCAGCTTGGTGACAGGAGCCAATTCACCCCTCCACTTT.

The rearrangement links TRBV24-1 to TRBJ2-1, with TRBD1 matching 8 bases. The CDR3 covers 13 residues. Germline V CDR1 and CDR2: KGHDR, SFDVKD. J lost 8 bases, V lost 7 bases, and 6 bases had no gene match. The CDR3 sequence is CATRETGDDEQFF. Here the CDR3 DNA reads TGTGCCACCAGAGAGACAGGGGATGATGAGCAGTTCTTC.

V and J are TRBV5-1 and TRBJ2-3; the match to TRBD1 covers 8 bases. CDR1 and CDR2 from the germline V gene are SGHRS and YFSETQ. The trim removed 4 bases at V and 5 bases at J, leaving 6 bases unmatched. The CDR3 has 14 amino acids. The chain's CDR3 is CASSPQGAEDTQYF. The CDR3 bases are TGCGCCAGCAGCCCCCAGGGGGCGGAAGATACGCAGTATTTT.

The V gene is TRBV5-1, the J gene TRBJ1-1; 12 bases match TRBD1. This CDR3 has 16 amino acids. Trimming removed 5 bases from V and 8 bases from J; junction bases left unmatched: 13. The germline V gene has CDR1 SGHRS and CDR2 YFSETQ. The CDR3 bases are TGCGCCAGCAGACTAAATACCGGGACAGGGGGCGCCGAAGCTTTCTTT. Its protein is CASRLNTGTGGAEAFF.

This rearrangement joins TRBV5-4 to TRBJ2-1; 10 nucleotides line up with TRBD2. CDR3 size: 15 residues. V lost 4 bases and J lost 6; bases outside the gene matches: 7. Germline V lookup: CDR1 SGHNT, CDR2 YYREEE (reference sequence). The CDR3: CASSPAGGPINEQFF. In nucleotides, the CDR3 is TGTGCCAGCAGCCCAGCGGGGGGGCCGATCAATGAGCAGTTCTTC.

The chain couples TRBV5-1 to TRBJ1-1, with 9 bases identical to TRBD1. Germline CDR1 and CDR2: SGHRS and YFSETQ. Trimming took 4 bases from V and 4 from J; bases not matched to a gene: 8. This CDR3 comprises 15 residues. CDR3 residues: CASSIEQGAGTEAFF. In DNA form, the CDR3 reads TGCGCCAGCAGCATCGAACAGGGGGCCGGCACTGAAGCTTTCTTT.

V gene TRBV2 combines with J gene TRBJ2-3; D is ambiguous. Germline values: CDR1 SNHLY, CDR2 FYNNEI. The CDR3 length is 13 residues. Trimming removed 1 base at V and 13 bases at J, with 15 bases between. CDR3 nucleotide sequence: TGTGCCAGCAGTGAAGTAGGCCCTAGGTTGGAGTATTTT. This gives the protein CASSEVGPRLEYF.

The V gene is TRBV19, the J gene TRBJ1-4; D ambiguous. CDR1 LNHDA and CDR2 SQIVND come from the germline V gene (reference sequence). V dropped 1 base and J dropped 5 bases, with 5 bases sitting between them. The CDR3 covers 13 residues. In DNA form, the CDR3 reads TGTGCCAGTAGTATAGTAGAGAATGAAAAACTGTTTTTT. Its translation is CASSIVENEKLFF.

The CDR3 reads CAISELGGNTEAFF. The CDR3 DNA follows: TGTGCCATCAGTGAGCTGGGGGGGAACACTGAAGCTTTCTTT. J is TRBJ1-1 and V is TRBV10-3, with D perhaps matching TRBD1 (5 bases). CDR1 and CDR2 (germline): ENHRY, SYGVKD. This CDR3 is built from 14 residues. V lost 2 bases, J lost 1 base, and 8 bases lay in between.

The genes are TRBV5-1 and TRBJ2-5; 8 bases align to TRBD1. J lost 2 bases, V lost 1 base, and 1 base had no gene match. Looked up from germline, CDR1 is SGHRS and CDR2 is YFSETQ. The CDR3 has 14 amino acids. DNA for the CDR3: TGCGCCAGCAGCTTGCAGGGGGCTCAAGAGACCCAGTACTTC. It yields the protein CASSLQGAQETQYF.

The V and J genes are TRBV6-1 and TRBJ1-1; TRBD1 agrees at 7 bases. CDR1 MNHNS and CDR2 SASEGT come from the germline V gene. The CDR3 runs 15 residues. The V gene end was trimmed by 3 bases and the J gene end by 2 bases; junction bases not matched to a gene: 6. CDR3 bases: TGTGCCAGCAGTGACCCCAGACAGGGTAACACTGAAGCTTTCTTT. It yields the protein CASSDPRQGNTEAFF.

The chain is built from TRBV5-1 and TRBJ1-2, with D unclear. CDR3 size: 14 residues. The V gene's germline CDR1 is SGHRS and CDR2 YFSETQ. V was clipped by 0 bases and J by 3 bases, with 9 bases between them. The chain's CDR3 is CASSLGQVHYGYTF. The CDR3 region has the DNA TGCGCCAGCAGCTTGGGGCAGGTCCACTATGGCTACACCTTC.